The 26 T cell receptor beta chains in this list originate from one sample, sequenced in a study of beta chain features in type 1 diabetes. Study results and limitations: Shorter TCRB CDR3s, moderately but significantly so, were found in Type 1 diabetes patients in all four CD4+ subsets.

The whole isolated RNA underwent reverse transcription, so sequencing captured expressed TCRB transcripts. Assay used: immunoSEQ multiplex PCR; TCRdb lists only in-frame clones, some missing. The table records 40,000 to 50,000 clones, approximately 61% of them present only once. Their antigen targets remain unknown. The sequencing input was Tregs from blood. Receptors originate from a man aged 25 to 40 with type 1 diabetes. Some clones in this sample may be carry-over from other donors' samples.

In this sample, this clone turned up a few times. This rearrangement joins TRBV9 to TRBJ2-1, with 8 bases identical to TRBD2. Trimming cost V 8 bases and J 7 bases; bases outside gene matches: 8. CDR1 SGDLS and CDR2 YYNGEE come from the germline V gene. CDR3 length: 13 amino acids. The DNA of the CDR3 is TGTGCCAGTGGCGGCGGGGGGTTTAATGAGCAGTTCTTC. Protein sequence: CASGGGGFNEQFF.

Of note for this clone: Relative to the germline gene, one junction end is altered; a read error may explain this. The J gene is TRBJ1-1, the V gene TRBV5-1; D is possibly TRBD1 (6 bases). The CDR3 contains 17 residues. Looked up from germline, CDR1 is SGHRS and CDR2 is YFSETQ. The CDR3 DNA reads as TGCGCCAACAGCTTGGCCCCCAGGACAGACTCAAACACTGAAGCTTTCTTT. It specifies CANSLAPRTDSNTEAFF.

This clone was observed once. The chain employs TRBV6-6 and TRBJ2-7; TRBD2 matches at 11 bases. The V and J ends lost 6 bases and 3 bases, in that order; junction bases with no gene match: 7. Per the germline V gene, CDR1 is MNHNY and CDR2 is SVGAGI (reference sequence). The CDR3 contains 15 residues. In DNA, the CDR3 is TGTGCCAGCAGGACAGGGACTAGCGGAAACTACGAGCAGTACTTC. This gives the protein CASRTGTSGNYEQYF.

This clone was seen more than once but under ten times. The chain recombines TRBV7-9 with TRBJ2-5, with D perhaps matching TRBD1 (6 bases). Matching the DNA end better, TRBJ2-7 makes the J call doubtful. The CDR3 totals 13 residues. Germline V gene sequence: CDR1 SEHNR, CDR2 FQNEAQ (reference sequence). The CDR3 here is CASSSGHLGEQYF. Written as DNA, the CDR3 is TGTGCCAGCAGCTCGGGACATCTTGGCGAGCAGTACTTC.

This chain uses TRBV2 with TRBJ2-7; TRBD1 agrees at 9 bases. After removal of 6 bases from V and 1 base from J, the junction contained 4 bases not matched to a gene. The germline gives CDR1 SNHLY, CDR2 FYNNEI. The CDR3 consists of 14 residues. The CDR3 loop is CASRAGTGSYEQYF. Written as DNA, the CDR3 is TGTGCCAGCAGGGCCGGGACAGGGTCCTACGAGCAGTACTTC. Based on the CDR3 plus reference TRBV2 and TRBJ2-7, the full variable domain is EPEVTQTPSHQVTQMGQEVILRCVPISNHLYFYWYRQILGQKVEFLVSFYNNEISEKSEIFDDQFSVERPDGSNFTLKIRSTKLEDSAMYFCASRAGTGSYEQYFGPGTRLTVT.

This clone was picked up one time. The V call is TRBV2, the J call TRBJ2-2, with D maybe TRBD1 (6 bases). This CDR3 is built from 15 residues. V was trimmed by 3 bases and J by 6 bases, leaving 14 bases between them. The germline CDR1 and CDR2 sequences are SNHLY and FYNNEI. CDR3: CASSEVRGIPGELFF. The CDR3 nucleotides read TGTGCCAGCAGTGAGGTCAGGGGTATCCCCGGGGAGCTGTTTTTT.

Points on this clone: This sample also contains other DNA sequences that code for the same CDR3. J is TRBJ1-6 and V is TRBV7-9, with unresolved D. The CDR3 sequence is 13 residues long. The V and J ends lost 5 bases and 7 bases respectively, with 9 bases between them. From germline, CDR1 is SEHNR and CDR2 FQNEAQ (reference sequence). The CDR3 DNA reads TGTGCCAGCAGCGCCCACGGGAATTCACCCCTCCACTTT. Protein sequence: CASSAHGNSPLHF.

In this sample, this clone turned up once. The chain carries TRBV5-8 and TRBJ2-2; TRBD1 is a possible D gene (5 bases). V was pared by 2 bases and J by 8 bases, with 10 bases between. Germline values: CDR1 SGHTS, CDR2 YDEGEE. The CDR3 sequence is 13 residues long. CDR3 nucleotide sequence: TGTGCCAGCAGCTTTCACAGGTCTGGGGAGCTGTTTTTT. Protein sequence: CASSFHRSGELFF.

This sequence joins TRBV6-1 and TRBJ1-4, with D possibly matching TRBD1 (6 bases). Germline values: CDR1 MNHNS, CDR2 SASEGT. V lost 1 base and J lost 10, with 13 bases in between. The CDR3 loop spans 14 amino acids. The CDR3 loop reads CASSEVQGLGKLFF. In DNA, the CDR3 is TGTGCCAGCAGTGAAGTACAGGGCCTCGGAAAACTGTTTTTT.

V and J are TRBV29-1 and TRBJ2-3, with TRBD1 identical over 8 bases. The CDR3 is 13 amino acids. Germline loops: CDR1 SQVTM, CDR2 ANQGSEA. V gave up 6 bases and J gave up 4 bases; unmatched junction bases: 6. CDR3 bases: TGCAGCGTCGGACAGGGAGCGGCAGATACGCAGTATTTT. Translated: CSVGQGAADTQYF.

In this sample, this clone is medium-sized (0.01 to 0.1%). The V gene is TRBV18, the J gene TRBJ2-4; D gene ambiguous. CDR1 is KGHSH, CDR2 LQKENI, per germline. This CDR3 spans 14 amino acids. V was shortened by 3 bases and J by 4 bases, with 10 bases between the two germline ends. CDR3 coding DNA: TGTGCCAGCTCACCGCGCGCGGATAAAAACATTCAGTACTTC. Translating it yields CASSPRADKNIQYF.

The genes are TRBV29-1 and TRBJ1-2; D unclear. Trimming removed 6 bases at V and 2 bases at J, with 10 bases between. CDR3 size: 12 residues. Germline CDR1 reads SQVTM; CDR2 reads ANQGSEA. CDR3: CSVVRGNYGYTF. As DNA, the CDR3 is TGCAGCGTCGTAAGAGGGAACTATGGCTACACCTTC.

This clone has a single count. This chain links TRBV4-1 with TRBJ2-1, with 10 bases that match TRBD2. The CDR3 is 15 residues long. V shed 5 bases and J 6 bases; nucleotides not matched to a gene: 7. Germline assignment: CDR1 MGHRA and CDR2 YSYEKL. The CDR3 sequence: CASSASGGVPNEQFF. The CDR3 DNA reads as TGCGCCAGCAGCGCCAGCGGGGGGGTCCCCAATGAGCAGTTCTTC.

This clone was seen a handful of times. The chain employs TRBV6-6 and TRBJ1-1; 7 bases align to TRBD1. The V gene end was trimmed by 6 bases and the J gene end by 10 bases; junction bases not matched to a gene: 11. Germline-derived CDR1 and CDR2 are MNHNY and SVGAGI (reference sequence). The CDR3 loop spans 13 amino acids. The DNA for the CDR3 is TGTGCCAGCAGGGACAGGTCTATCTCGGGAGCTTTCTTT. Protein product: CASRDRSISGAFF.

There are a few counts of this clone. The rearrangement joins TRBV18 to TRBJ2-1; TRBD1 matches at 10 bases. The CDR3 length is 16 residues. With 3 bases clipped from V and 1 base from J, the junction kept 3 bases outside the gene matches. The V gene's germline CDR1 is KGHSH and CDR2 LQKENI. The CDR3 DNA sequence: TGTGCCAGCTCACCCCCGGGACAGGGGTCCTACAATGAGCAGTTCTTC. It yields the protein CASSPPGQGSYNEQFF.

The chain employs TRBV20-1 and TRBJ2-7; tentative D call: TRBD1 (5 bases). The CDR3 has 11 amino acids. Trimming removed 6 bases from V and 2 bases from J, with 8 bases in between. The germline gives CDR1 DFQATT, CDR2 SNEGSKA (reference sequence). CDR3 coding DNA: TGCAGTGCACTGACAGCCTACGAGCAGTACTTC. This encodes CSALTAYEQYF.

The rearrangement links TRBV21-1 to TRBJ2-6; the table's D call of TRBD1 was not tested on the DNA. TRBV21-1 is a pseudogene segment. The CDR3 is 18 residues long. CDR3 nucleotides: TGTGCCAGCAGCAAAGTATCTGTGACAGGCCTTGGGGCCAACGTCCTGACTTTC. Its translation is CASSKVSVTGLGANVLTF.

As to this clone: No conserved phenylalanine or tryptophan ends this CDR3, so it is likely a read error. Because the CDR3's place on the DNA is in doubt, the DNA is left out and the CDR3 is given as listed by TCRdb. The chain couples TRBV28 to TRBJ1-2; the DNA was not used to check the table's D call, TRBD1. CDR1 MDHEN and CDR2 SYDVKM come from the germline V gene. Ends included, the CDR3 has 12 residues. The CDR3 region is CASSLTGQKASI.

Here the CDR3 reads CASRAIAGGYNEQFF. CDR3 DNA sequence: TGTGCCAGCAGGGCCATAGCGGGGGGATACAATGAGCAGTTCTTC. The chain recombines TRBV2 with TRBJ2-1, with 10 bases aligning to TRBD2. The CDR3 sequence is 15 residues long. Per the germline V gene, CDR1 is SNHLY and CDR2 is FYNNEI. With V trimmed by 6 bases and J by 4 bases, 6 bases remained unmatched.

A few counts support this clone. This chain links TRBV4-3 with TRBJ1-3; D may be TRBD1 (5 bases). The CDR3 sequence is 13 residues long. The V gene's germline CDR1 is LGHNA and CDR2 YSLEER. V lost 8 bases and J 2 bases, leaving 10 bases between the germline ends. CDR3 DNA: TGCGCCAGCGCCCGGGGGACTGGAAACACCATATATTTT. It is translated as CASARGTGNTIYF.

The chain joins TRBV7-9 to TRBJ2-7; 13 bases map to TRBD2. The germline gives CDR1 SEHNR, CDR2 FQNEAQ (reference sequence). V shed 2 bases, J shed 0 bases, and the junction held 4 bases outside the gene matches. The CDR3 contains 17 residues. This CDR3 reads CASSLLGLAGYSYEQYF. In DNA, the CDR3 is TGTGCCAGCAGCTTATTGGGACTAGCGGGGTACTCCTACGAGCAGTACTTC.

This chain links TRBV19 with TRBJ2-5; D possibly corresponds to TRBD2 (6 bases). V dropped 4 bases and J dropped 7 bases, with 13 bases sitting between them. This CDR3 is built from 13 residues. The germline gives CDR1 LNHDA, CDR2 SQIVND (reference sequence). The CDR3 spells CASSRQLRGTQYF. For the CDR3, the DNA is TGTGCCAGTAGTAGACAGCTGCGGGGGACCCAGTACTTC.

This chain links TRBV7-2 with TRBJ2-2, with a possible D match to TRBD1 (6 bases). The V gene lost 0 bases and the J gene lost 3 bases, with 17 bases spanning the gap. Germline lookup yields CDR1 SGHTA and CDR2 FQGNSA. The CDR3 is 18 amino acids. The CDR3 here is CASSLAVSSGADTGELFF. The CDR3 coding sequence is TGTGCCAGCAGCTTAGCAGTTTCGTCAGGGGCGGACACCGGGGAGCTGTTTTTT.

This chain links TRBV6-6 with TRBJ1-2; a weak D match, TRBD1 (6 bases). Trimming cost V 4 bases and J 4 bases, with 16 bases left between them. Germline V gene sequence: CDR1 MNHNY, CDR2 SVGAGI (reference sequence). The CDR3 loop spans 15 amino acids. The CDR3 region has the DNA TGTGCCAGCAGTTCCAGCGAGAACAGGGCCTATGGCTACACCTTC. This encodes CASSSSENRAYGYTF.

This chain uses TRBV25-1 with TRBJ1-5; TRBD1 is a possible D gene (5 bases). Germline values: CDR1 MGHDK, CDR2 SYGVNS. The ends were cut back, 5 bases at V and 6 bases at J, with 11 bases in the middle. CDR3 length equals 13 residues. The CDR3 sequence is CASSPGILQPQHF. The CDR3 DNA follows: TGTGCCAGCAGTCCAGGGATTCTTCAGCCCCAGCATTTT.

This clone was recorded a few times. The chain is built from TRBV30 and TRBJ1-4; a possible D gene is TRBD1 (5 bases). Germline V gene data show CDR1 as GTSNPN and CDR2 as SVGIG (reference sequence). CDR3 length equals 13 residues. V was clipped by 0 bases and J by 10 bases, with 12 bases between them. CDR3 in amino acids: CAWSVNRRGKLFF. Written as DNA, the CDR3 is TGTGCCTGGAGTGTAAATCGGAGGGGAAAACTGTTTTTT. The variable domain in full, completed from reference TRBV30 and TRBJ1-4, reads SQTIHQWPATLVQPVGSPLSLECTVEGTSNPNLYWYRQAAGRGLQLLFYSVGIGQISSEVPQNLSASRPQDRQFILSSKKLLLSDSGFYLCAWSVNRRGKLFFGSGTQLSVL.